The TCR beta chain described here comes from a study of T-cell reconstitution after alpha-beta-depleted transplantation in children. Findings of the study overall: Reportedly, alpha-beta T cells present about two months post-transplant originated from several hundred expanded clones of graft origin. The high TCRbeta diversity at day 60 in some patients came from surviving recipient T cells and thymic progenitors. T-cell numbers and diversity one year post-transplant derived largely from freshly generated T cells.

Germline loops: CDR1 GTSNPN, CDR2 SVGIG (reference sequence). This CDR3 is 17 amino acids long. The V end was cut by 1 base, the J end by 0 bases, with 19 bases between. Unique molecular identifiers tagged the TCRbeta library. TCRdb recomputed calls from the PCR reads with MiXCR, one row per CDR3 protein. In the table there are some 450,000 distinct CDR3 sequences, around 46% of which are singletons. Turning to this clonotype: The antigen is unknown.

The TCR originated in a girl aged 2 to 10 with aplastic anemia, due to receive a stem cell transplant. V and J are TRBV30 and TRBJ2-7, with D tentatively TRBD1 (5 bases). Material: PBMCs, obtained before TCRalphabeta/CD19-depleted stem cell transplant. This chain's CDR3 is CAWSATLQATTSYEQYF. The CDR3 DNA sequence: TGTGCCTGGAGTGCAACTTTACAGGCCACTACCTCCTACGAGCAGTACTTC.